The clone carrying this TCR beta chain was recorded at least ten times. Its antigen is still unknown. One base away lies a much larger clone, so this may be a sequencing read error. These data are taken from a study of CD8 T cells in ankylosing spondylitis. Making the TCR beta libraries involved quantitative 5'-RACE with molecular barcodes. One entry per CDR3 protein results from TCRdb running MiXCR on the 5' RACE reads. The sample lists 150,000 or so distinct CDR3 sequences, roughly 34% occurring once. Notes on the study in general: Reported data indicate significant enrichment of disease-linked clones within matched ankylosing spondylitis synovial fluid.

V lost 5 bases to trimming and J lost 3 bases, with 7 bases between them. Germline CDR1 and CDR2: SEHNR and FQNEAQ (reference sequence). The CDR3 totals 12 residues. This TCR came from a male donor with ankylosing spondylitis. The specimen was synovial fluid, either unsorted or a sorted T cell fraction (not recorded which). The chain employs TRBV7-9 and TRBJ1-2, with unresolved D. The CDR3 nucleotides are TGTGCCAGCAGCATAGAAGACTATGGCTACACCTTC. This codes for CASSIEDYGYTF.